This TCR beta chain was captured by sequencing in a study of T-cell reconstitution after alpha-beta-depleted transplantation in children. The authors prepared the TCRbeta library with unique molecular identifiers. One entry per CDR3 protein, called by TCRdb with MiXCR from the PCR reads. The sample shows around 300,000 distinct CDR3 sequences, around 20% of them seen only once. Germline V gene lookup returns CDR1 SSHAT and CDR2 FNYEAQ (reference sequence). CDR3 length: 15 amino acids. The germline V and J ends were trimmed by 1 base and 6 bases, with 13 bases remaining between them. The receptor was derived from a male patient aged 10-17 years who had a stem cell transplant for acute lymphoblastic leukemia, so the T cells may come from the graft donor. The sample consisted of PBMCs, mostly from graft donor cells, taken 180 days after TCRalphabeta/CD19-depleted stem cell transplant. This chain links TRBV7-7 with TRBJ2-1; possibly TRBD1 for D (8 bases). CDR3 nucleotide sequence: TGTGCCAGCAGCTTAGTACAGGGGGGGTTCAATGAGCAGTTCTTC. Its protein product is CASSLVQGGFNEQFF. The full variable domain, completed using reference TRBV7-7 and TRBJ2-1, is GAGVSQSPRYKVTKRGQDVTLRCDPISSHATLYWYQQALGQGPEFLTYFNYEAQPDKSGLPSDRFSAERPEGSISTLTIQRTEQRDSAMYRCASSLVQGGFNEQFFGPGTRLTVL.